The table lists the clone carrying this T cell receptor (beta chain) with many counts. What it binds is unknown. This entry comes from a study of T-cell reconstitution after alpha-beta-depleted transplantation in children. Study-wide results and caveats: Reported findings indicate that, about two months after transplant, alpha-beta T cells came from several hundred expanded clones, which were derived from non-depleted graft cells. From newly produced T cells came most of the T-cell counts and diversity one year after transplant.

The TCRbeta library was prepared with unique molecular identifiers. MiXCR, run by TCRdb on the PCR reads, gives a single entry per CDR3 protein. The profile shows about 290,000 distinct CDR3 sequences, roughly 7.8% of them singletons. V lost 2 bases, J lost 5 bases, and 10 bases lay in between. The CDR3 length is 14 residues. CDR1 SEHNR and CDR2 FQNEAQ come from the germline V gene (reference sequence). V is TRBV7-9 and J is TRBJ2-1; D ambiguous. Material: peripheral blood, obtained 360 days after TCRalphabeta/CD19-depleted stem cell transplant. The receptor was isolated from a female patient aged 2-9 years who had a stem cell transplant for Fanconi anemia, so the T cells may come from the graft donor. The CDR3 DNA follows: TGTGCCAGCAGCTTAATTGCGATTCACAATGAGCAGTTCTTC. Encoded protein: CASSLIAIHNEQFF.